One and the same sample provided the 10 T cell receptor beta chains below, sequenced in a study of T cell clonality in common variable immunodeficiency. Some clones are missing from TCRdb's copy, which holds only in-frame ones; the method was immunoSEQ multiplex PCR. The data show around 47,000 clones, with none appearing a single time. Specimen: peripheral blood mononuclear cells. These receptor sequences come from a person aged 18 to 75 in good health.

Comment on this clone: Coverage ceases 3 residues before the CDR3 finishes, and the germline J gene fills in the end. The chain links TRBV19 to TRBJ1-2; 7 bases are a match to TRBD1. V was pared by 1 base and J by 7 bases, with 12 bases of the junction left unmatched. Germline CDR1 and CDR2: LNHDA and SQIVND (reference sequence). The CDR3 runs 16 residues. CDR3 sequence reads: CASSIAGTVSPGGYTF. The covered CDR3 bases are TGTGCCAGTAGTATAGCTGGGACAGTATCTCCAGGTGGC.

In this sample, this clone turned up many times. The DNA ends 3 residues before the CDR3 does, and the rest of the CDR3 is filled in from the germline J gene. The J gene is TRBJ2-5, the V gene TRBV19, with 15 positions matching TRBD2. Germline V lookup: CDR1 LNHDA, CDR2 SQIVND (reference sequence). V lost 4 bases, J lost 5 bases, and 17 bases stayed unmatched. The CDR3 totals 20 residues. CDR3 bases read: TGTGCCAGTAGTAGTACTTTGGGACTAGCGGGAGGCCGGGGTCGGGAGACC. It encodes CASSSTLGLAGGRGRET. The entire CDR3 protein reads CASSSTLGLAGGRGRETQYF.

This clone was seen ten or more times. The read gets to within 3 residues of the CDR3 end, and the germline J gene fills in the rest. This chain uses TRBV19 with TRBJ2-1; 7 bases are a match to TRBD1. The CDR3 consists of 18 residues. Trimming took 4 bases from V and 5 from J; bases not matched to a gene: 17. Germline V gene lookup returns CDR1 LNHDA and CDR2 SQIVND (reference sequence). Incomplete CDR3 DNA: TGTGCCAGTAGTACCAGCATCCCAACAGGGGTCGGCGACAATGAG. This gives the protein CASSTSIPTGVGDNE. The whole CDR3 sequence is CASSTSIPTGVGDNEQFF. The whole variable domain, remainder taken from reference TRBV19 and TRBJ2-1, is DGGITQSPKYLFRKEGQNVTLSCEQNLNHDAMYWYRQDPGQGLRLIYYSQIVNDFQKGDIAEGYSVSREKKESFPLTVTSAQKNPTAFYLCASSTSIPTGVGDNEQFFGPGTRLTVL.

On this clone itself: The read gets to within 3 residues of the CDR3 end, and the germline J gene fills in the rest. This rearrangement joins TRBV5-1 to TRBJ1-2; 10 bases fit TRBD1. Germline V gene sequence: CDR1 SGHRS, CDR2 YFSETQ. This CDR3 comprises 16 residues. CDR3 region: CASSPAGTGESETYTF. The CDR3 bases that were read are TGCGCCAGCAGTCCGGCTGGGACAGGGGAGTCGGAGACC.

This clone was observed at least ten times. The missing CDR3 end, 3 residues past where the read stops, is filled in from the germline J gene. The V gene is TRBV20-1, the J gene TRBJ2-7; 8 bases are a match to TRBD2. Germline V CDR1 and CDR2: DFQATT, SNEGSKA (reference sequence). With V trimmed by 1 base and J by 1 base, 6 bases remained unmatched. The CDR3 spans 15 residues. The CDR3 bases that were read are TGCAGTGCTAGAGGACCAGCGGGGGTATCCTACGAG. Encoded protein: CSARGPAGVSYE. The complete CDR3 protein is CSARGPAGVSYEQYF.

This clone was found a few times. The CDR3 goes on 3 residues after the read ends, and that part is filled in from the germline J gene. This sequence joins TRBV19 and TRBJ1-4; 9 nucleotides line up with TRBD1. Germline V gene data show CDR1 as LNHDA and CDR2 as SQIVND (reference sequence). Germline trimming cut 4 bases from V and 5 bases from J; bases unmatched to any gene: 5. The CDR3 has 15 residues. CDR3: CASSTLGTGNEKLFF. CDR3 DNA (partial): TGTGCCAGTAGTACCTTGGGGACAGGGAATGAAAAA.

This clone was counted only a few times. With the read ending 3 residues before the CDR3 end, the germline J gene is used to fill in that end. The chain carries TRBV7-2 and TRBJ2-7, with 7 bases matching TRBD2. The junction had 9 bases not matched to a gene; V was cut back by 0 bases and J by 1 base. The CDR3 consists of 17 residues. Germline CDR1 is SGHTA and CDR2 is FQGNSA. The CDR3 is CASSLAVLGGGSYEQYF. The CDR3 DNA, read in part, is TGTGCCAGCAGCTTAGCTGTGCTGGGGGGGGGTTCCTACGAG.

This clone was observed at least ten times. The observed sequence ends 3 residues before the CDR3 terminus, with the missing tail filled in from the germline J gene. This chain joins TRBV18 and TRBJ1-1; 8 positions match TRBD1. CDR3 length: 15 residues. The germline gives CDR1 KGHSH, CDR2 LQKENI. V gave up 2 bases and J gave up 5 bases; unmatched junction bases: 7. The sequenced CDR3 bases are TGTGCCAGCTCACCAAGGGACAGGTCTGGGACTGAA. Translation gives CASSPRDRSGTE. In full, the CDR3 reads CASSPRDRSGTEAFF.

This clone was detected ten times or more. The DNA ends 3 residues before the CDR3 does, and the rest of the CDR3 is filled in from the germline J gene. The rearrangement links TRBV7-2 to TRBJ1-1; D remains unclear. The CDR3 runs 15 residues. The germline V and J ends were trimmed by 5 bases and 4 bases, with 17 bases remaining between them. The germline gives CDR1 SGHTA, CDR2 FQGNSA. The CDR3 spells CASSRVGSRGTEAFF. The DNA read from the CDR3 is TGTGCCAGCAGCCGCGTAGGGTCCCGGGGCACTGAA.

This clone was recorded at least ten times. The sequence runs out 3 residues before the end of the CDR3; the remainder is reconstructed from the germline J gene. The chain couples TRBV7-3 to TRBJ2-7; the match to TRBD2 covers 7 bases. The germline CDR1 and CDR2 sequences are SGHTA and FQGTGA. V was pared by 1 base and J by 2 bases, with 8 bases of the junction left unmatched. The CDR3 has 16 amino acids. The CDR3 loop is CASSLMGLADAYEQYF. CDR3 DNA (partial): TGTGCCAGCAGCTTAATGGGGCTAGCGGACGCCTACGAG.